This TCR beta chain came from a study of human thymus T cells. The study, taken as a whole, reports: Related studies found that unrelated individuals share highly overlapping thymic repertoires.

The source of the thymus tissue was resections taken during corrective heart surgery. V was clipped by 2 bases and J by 4 bases; unmatched bases: 4. CDR1 is SGHKS, CDR2 YYEKEE, per germline (reference sequence). This CDR3 comprises 14 residues. Profiled with immunoSEQ multiplex PCR; TCRdb holds only in-frame clones, not every one. Of about 78,000 clones listed, around 96% were seen once; the top ten hold 0.025% to 0.04%. Note on this clone: Its antigen is not identified.

The sequence derives from a boy under three years old with a congenital heart defect but otherwise immunologically healthy. Sample: thymus tissue. This sequence joins TRBV5-5 and TRBJ2-7, with 9 bases matching TRBD1. The CDR3 reads CASSFPGQGYEQYF. The CDR3 DNA reads TGTGCCAGCAGCTTTCCGGGACAGGGTTACGAGCAGTACTTC.